The 4 T cell receptor beta chains below were found in one sample sequenced in a study of T cells in localized non-small cell lung cancer. Only in-frame clones appear in the TCRdb table, and some are missing; sequencing was by immunoSEQ multiplex PCR. The sample has approximately 89,000 clones, around 81% seen once. The material sequenced was PBMCs, taken before any cancer treatment. Source of these receptors: a man aged 35-69 years with stage II squamous cell lung carcinoma.

This clone was counted a single time. The CDR3 region is CASSYPGLEAFF. CDR3 coding DNA: TGTGCCAGCAGTTACCCCGGACTGGAAGCTTTCTTT. This chain links TRBV6-6 with TRBJ1-1; no clear D. CDR3 size: 12 residues. CDR1 and CDR2 from the germline V gene are MNHNY and SVGAGI (reference sequence). The germline V and J ends were trimmed by 2 bases and 8 bases, with 9 bases remaining between them.

This clone is a singleton in its sample. The chain carries TRBV19 and TRBJ2-3; possibly TRBD2 for D (7 bases). In germline, CDR1 is LNHDA, CDR2 SQIVND (reference sequence). The CDR3 contains 14 residues. V was trimmed by 6 bases and J by 0 bases, leaving 10 bases between them. The CDR3 coding sequence is TGTGCCAGTAGGGGGGGGCAGAGCACAGATACGCAGTATTTT. Its protein product is CASRGGQSTDTQYF.

V usage is TRBV13 and J usage is TRBJ1-1; D is uncertain. V was cut by 2 bases and J by 7 bases, with 5 bases left in between. Germline values: CDR1 PRHDT, CDR2 FYEKMQ (reference sequence). The CDR3 sequence is 11 residues long. The CDR3 coding sequence is TGTGCCAGCAGCTTAAGGGTTGAAGCTTTCTTT. It translates to CASSLRVEAFF.

This sequence joins TRBV2 and TRBJ1-2, with D perhaps TRBD1 (5 bases). Trimming stripped 3 bases from V and 6 bases from J, with 14 bases between. CDR1 and CDR2 (germline): SNHLY, FYNNEI. The CDR3 runs 14 residues. CDR3 DNA sequence: TGTGCCAGCAGTGAGGCAGGAATAGGGGATGGCTACACCTTC. It encodes CASSEAGIGDGYTF.